The 10 T cell receptor beta chains reported below all come from one sample, sequenced in a study of blood T cell repertoires in COVID-19. Profiled with immunoSEQ multiplex PCR; TCRdb holds only in-frame clones, not every one. The data hold 200,000 to 250,000 clones, with approximately 83% observed a single time. The sequencing sample was made of peripheral blood. The receptors were sampled from a woman between 25 and 40 years old who had recovered from COVID-19.

This chain links TRBV11-2 with TRBJ1-2, with D possibly being TRBD1 (6 bases). From germline, CDR1 is SGHAT and CDR2 FQNNGV. Trimming removed 0 bases at V and 6 bases at J, with 14 bases between. This CDR3 comprises 15 residues. CDR3 amino acids: CASSLEDSNYHGYTF. CDR3 nucleotides: TGTGCCAGCAGCTTAGAGGACAGCAACTATCATGGCTACACCTTC.

V usage is TRBV2 and J usage is TRBJ2-3, with a tentative D call TRBD1 (5 bases). This CDR3 comprises 15 residues. Germline CDR1 reads SNHLY; CDR2 reads FYNNEI. The V end was cut by 5 bases, the J end by 0 bases, with 12 bases between. CDR3 sequence (DNA): TGTGCCAGCAGTACCGACAGATCTAGCACAGATACGCAGTATTTT. Translation gives CASSTDRSSTDTQYF.

The chain joins TRBV5-5 to TRBJ1-2; perhaps TRBD1 as D (5 bases). From germline, CDR1 is SGHKS and CDR2 YYEKEE (reference sequence). The CDR3 is 14 residues long. V was trimmed by 5 bases and J by 4 bases, leaving 15 bases between them. The CDR3 protein is CASRAAGDPYGYTF. The CDR3 nucleotides are TGTGCCAGCAGGGCGGCGGGGGATCCCTATGGCTACACCTTC.

The gene calls are TRBV19 and TRBJ2-7; D might be TRBD1 (5 bases). V lost 5 bases, J lost 4 bases, and 12 bases lay in between. Germline assignment: CDR1 LNHDA and CDR2 SQIVND (reference sequence). The CDR3 sequence is 13 residues long. The CDR3 DNA follows: TGTGCCAGTAGTCACCAAGACAGTTACGAGCAGTACTTC. Translating gives CASSHQDSYEQYF.

The rearrangement links TRBV5-6 to TRBJ2-1, with 10 positions matching TRBD1. CDR1 and CDR2 (germline): SGHDT, YYEEEE. The CDR3 has 15 residues. J was trimmed by 5 bases and V by 4 bases; bases with no gene match: 6. CDR3 sequence reads: CASSAGTGANNEQFF. In nucleotides, the CDR3 is TGTGCCAGCAGCGCCGGGACAGGGGCCAACAATGAGCAGTTCTTC.

V gene TRBV21-1 combines with J gene TRBJ2-6; TRBD1 is the table's D call, not checked against the DNA. TRBV21-1 is tagged as a pseudogene. CDR3 length: 16 amino acids. The chain's CDR3 is CASSKGPGLGANVLTF. In DNA form, the CDR3 reads TGTGCCAGCAGCAAAGGCCCAGGGCTTGGGGCCAACGTCCTGACTTTC.

The chain recombines TRBV11-1 with TRBJ2-5; possibly TRBD2 for D (6 bases). V lost 0 bases to trimming and J lost 2 bases, with 7 bases between them. Germline V CDR1 and CDR2: SGHAT, FQDESV (reference sequence). This CDR3 comprises 14 residues. Here the CDR3 reads CASSLAGGQETQYF. CDR3 in DNA: TGTGCCAGCAGCTTAGCGGGGGGACAAGAGACCCAGTACTTC.

The CDR3 DNA reads TGCGCCAGCAGCCAAGCGGGACAATCAACGTCTGGGGCCAACGTCCTGACTTTC. It codes for CASSQAGQSTSGANVLTF. This chain uses TRBV4-3 with TRBJ2-6, with a possible D match to TRBD1 (6 bases). CDR1 is LGHNA and CDR2 is YSLEER in the germline V gene. The V end lost 1 base, the J end lost 1 base, and 14 bases lay between the germline ends. This CDR3 region has 18 residues.

V gene TRBV6-1 combines with J gene TRBJ1-1, with D maybe TRBD1 (6 bases). Germline loops: CDR1 MNHNS, CDR2 SASEGT. This CDR3 is 17 amino acids long. The V gene lost 4 bases and the J gene lost 6 bases, with 24 bases spanning the gap. CDR3 nucleotide sequence: TGTGCCAGCAGTGCCCTCTCCCTGGCAGGGGTTACTGCTGAAGCTTTCTTT. Protein sequence: CASSALSLAGVTAEAFF.

This chain uses TRBV9 with TRBJ2-7, with D perhaps matching TRBD1 (6 bases). CDR1 is SGDLS, CDR2 YYNGEE, per germline. The CDR3 is 15 amino acids. Deletions cut 4 bases from V and 0 bases from J, with 14 bases between. The CDR3 coding sequence is TGTGCCAGCAGCTCACGGGACACCAACTCCTACGAGCAGTACTTC. Protein sequence: CASSSRDTNSYEQYF.